Listed here are 15 T cell receptor beta chains from one sample, sequenced in a study of cytomegalovirus exposure and HLA in healthy donors. In the PCR, 60 Vbeta and 13 Jbeta primers were used. Here immunoSEQ multiplex PCR was the method, and the copy in TCRdb shows in-frame clones only, minus some. The repertoire holds a few hundred thousand clones, approximately 84% seen once, with roughly 2% in the top ten. Material: PBMCs. Receptors were obtained from a woman aged 40 to 50 in good health and CMV-seropositive.

V is TRBV30 and J is TRBJ1-6; 11 bases align to TRBD1. After removal of 2 bases from V and 14 bases from J, the junction contained 8 bases not matched to a gene. The CDR3 runs to 14 residues. Germline CDR1 is GTSNPN and CDR2 is SVGIG (reference sequence). The DNA for the CDR3 is TGTGCCTGGAGTATATCGGGACAGGGGGTTTCCCTCCACTTT. Translation: CAWSISGQGVSLHF.

This clone was seen just once. The chain carries TRBV9 and TRBJ2-7; D is undetermined. The CDR3 is made up of 14 amino acids. Germline V gene sequence: CDR1 SGDLS, CDR2 YYNGEE. V was trimmed by 0 bases and J by 5 bases, leaving 12 bases between them. CDR3 loop: CASSVGAAPDEQYF. The CDR3 DNA reads as TGTGCCAGCAGCGTAGGGGCCGCGCCGGACGAGCAGTACTTC.

The chain uses TRBV28 and TRBJ1-5; TRBD1 matches 7 bases. V shed 5 bases and J 6 bases; nucleotides not matched to a gene: 10. CDR3 size: 15 residues. Germline V gives CDR1 MDHEN, CDR2 SYDVKM. The CDR3 nucleotides are TGTGCCAGCAGTACCAGAACAGGGGAAGGTCAGCCCCAGCATTTT. It yields the protein CASSTRTGEGQPQHF. Full variable domain (missing parts from reference TRBV28 and TRBJ1-5): DVKVTQSSRYLVKRTGEKVFLECVQDMDHENMFWYRQDPGLGLRLIYFSYDVKMKEKGDIPEGYSVSREKKERFSLILESASTNQTSMYLCASSTRTGEGQPQHFGDGTRLSIL.

V usage is TRBV28 and J usage is TRBJ2-3; 7 bases map to TRBD2. The CDR3 is 14 residues long. In germline, CDR1 is MDHEN, CDR2 SYDVKM. Trimming removed 7 bases from V and 3 bases from J; junction bases left unmatched: 7. The chain's CDR3 is CASTPAGATDTQYF. CDR3 bases: TGTGCCAGCACCCCCGCGGGAGCGACAGATACGCAGTATTTT.

This chain links TRBV7-9 with TRBJ2-7, with D possibly TRBD1 on 6 matching bases. The CDR3 has 12 residues. V lost 5 bases and J 4 bases, leaving 9 bases between the germline ends. The germline V gene encodes CDR1 SEHNR and CDR2 FQNEAQ (reference sequence). CDR3 sequence reads: CASSVTGYEQYF. CDR3 bases: TGTGCCAGCAGCGTCACAGGGTACGAGCAGTACTTC. Full variable domain (missing parts from reference TRBV7-9 and TRBJ2-7): DTGVSQNPRHKITKRGQNVTFRCDPISEHNRLYWYRQTLGQGPEFLTYFQNEAQLEKSRLLSDRFSAERPKGSFSTLEIQRTEQGDSAMYLCASSVTGYEQYFGPGTRLTVT.

V and J are TRBV5-1 and TRBJ2-7; 10 nucleotides agree with TRBD2. V gave up 3 bases and J gave up 7 bases; unmatched junction bases: 7. The CDR3 covers 14 residues. Germline assignment: CDR1 SGHRS and CDR2 YFSETQ. DNA of the CDR3: TGCGCCAGCAGCTCGGCTAGCGGGAGAACAGAGCAGTACTTC. Amino acid sequence: CASSSASGRTEQYF.

This clone was seen a few times. Other DNA sequences from this sample encode an identical CDR3 as well. J is TRBJ1-1 and V is TRBV4-3; D gene uncertain. Germline values: CDR1 LGHNA, CDR2 YSLEER. The CDR3 is 13 residues long. V was clipped by 0 bases and J by 4 bases, with 6 bases between them. The CDR3, as DNA: TGCGCCAGCAGCCAAGAACGCGGCACTGAAGCTTTCTTT. Encoded protein: CASSQERGTEAFF.

This chain links TRBV7-9 with TRBJ2-3, with TRBD1 as a possible D gene (6 bases). This CDR3 is 15 amino acids long. Deletions cut 5 bases from V and 1 base from J, with 13 bases between. The germline gives CDR1 SEHNR, CDR2 FQNEAQ (reference sequence). In DNA form, the CDR3 reads TGTGCCAGCAGCGCGAGGGACACCCGCACAGATACGCAGTATTTT. It codes for CASSARDTRTDTQYF.

The rearrangement links TRBV19 to TRBJ1-6; tentatively, D is TRBD1 (5 bases). CDR3 length equals 15 residues. Between the trimmed V and J ends, which lost 6 bases and 2 bases, there was a span of 11 bases. CDR1 and CDR2 from the germline V gene are LNHDA and SQIVND (reference sequence). CDR3 DNA sequence: TGTGCCAGTAGCCCTGGGGGGGCCTATAATTCACCCCTCCACTTT. Encoded protein: CASSPGGAYNSPLHF. The whole variable domain, filled in from reference TRBV19 and TRBJ1-6, reads DGGITQSPKYLFRKEGQNVTLSCEQNLNHDAMYWYRQDPGQGLRLIYYSQIVNDFQKGDIAEGYSVSREKKESFPLTVTSAQKNPTAFYLCASSPGGAYNSPLHFGNGTRLTVT.

The chain couples TRBV27 to TRBJ2-7, with TRBD2 matching over 8 bases. V lost 3 bases to trimming and J lost 5 bases; unmatched junction nucleotides: 15. The CDR3 contains 17 residues. The germline gives CDR1 MNHEY, CDR2 SMNVEV (reference sequence). The CDR3: CASSLDPGGSRVNEQYF. CDR3 bases: TGTGCCAGCAGTTTGGACCCGGGAGGGTCTAGAGTCAACGAGCAGTACTTC.

The chain employs TRBV2 and TRBJ2-6, with D unclear. V lost 5 bases to trimming and J lost 0 bases, with 5 bases between them. The germline CDR1 and CDR2 sequences are SNHLY and FYNNEI. This CDR3 is built from 14 residues. CDR3 amino acids: CASSPLSGANVLTF. The CDR3 region has the DNA TGTGCCAGCAGTCCACTCTCTGGGGCCAACGTCCTGACTTTC.

The J gene is TRBJ2-7, the V gene TRBV5-3, with 9 bases fitting TRBD2. TRBV5-3 is recorded as an ORF, its role being uncertain. Trimming took 0 bases from V and 1 from J; bases not matched to a gene: 5. This CDR3 spans 16 amino acids. The CDR3 is CARSLAASGDSYEQYF. As DNA, the CDR3 is TGTGCCAGAAGCTTGGCGGCTAGCGGGGATTCCTACGAGCAGTACTTC.

The chain combines TRBV21-1 with TRBJ2-7; TRBD2 is the table's D call, not checked against the DNA. TRBV21-1 is a recognized pseudogene. This CDR3 is 18 amino acids long. The CDR3 spells CASSTLPGRLAGGGEQYF. The CDR3 DNA follows: TGTGCCAGCAGCACCCTTCCAGGAAGACTAGCGGGAGGAGGCGAGCAGTACTTC.

The gene calls are TRBV7-2 and TRBJ2-1, with 8 positions matching TRBD2. The V gene's germline CDR1 is SGHTA and CDR2 FQGNSA. The CDR3 is 14 residues long. Trimming removed 5 bases from V and 9 bases from J; junction bases left unmatched: 9. In nucleotides, the CDR3 is TGTGCCAGCAGCCCTGATAGCGGGAACGGTGAGCAGTTCTTC. Translation: CASSPDSGNGEQFF.

This chain uses TRBV18 with TRBJ1-3; tentatively, D is TRBD1 (6 bases). The CDR3 has 16 amino acids. V dropped 4 bases and J dropped 3 bases, with 16 bases sitting between them. Germline CDR1 KGHSH, CDR2 LQKENI. CDR3 bases: TGTGCCAGCTCACTGACGAGACAGGATAATGGAAACACCATATATTTT. The encoded protein is CASSLTRQDNGNTIYF.